The 10 T cell receptor beta chains below all came from one sample that was sequenced in a study of regulatory T cells in long-lasting Graves disease. Construction of the TCR beta libraries employed iRepertoire HTBI primers in conjunction with Arm-PCR of CDR3 regions. TCRdb reprocessed the multiplex PCR reads via MiXCR and lists one record per CDR3 protein. The sample holds 350,000 to 550,000 distinct CDR3 sequences, around 15% seen once. Time point reported: newly diagnosed GD, antithyroid drugs for less than 3 months. PBMC-extracted RNA yielded the TCR library. The same sample was also studied in work on T cells in Graves' hyperthyroidism and ophthalmopathy.

Sequencing used peripheral blood mononuclear cells (PBMCs), obtained at new diagnosis, from a patient treated with antithyroid drugs. The receptors derive from a woman aged 18-30 years with Graves disease.

This clonotype was seen at least ten times. One end of the junction is discordant with germline, which a read error may explain. This rearrangement joins TRBV20-1 to TRBJ2-5; 8 nucleotides align to TRBD1. The CDR3 sequence is 16 residues long. The germline CDR1 and CDR2 sequences are DFQATT and SNEGSKA (reference sequence). DNA of the CDR3: TGCAGTGCCAGAGGCAGGGGGCGCTGGAGTAGGGAGACCCAGTACTTC. Its translation: CSARGRGRWSRETQYF.

This clonotype was picked up a small number of times. This chain joins TRBV28 and TRBJ2-7; TRBD1 matches 11 bases. Per germline, CDR1 MDHEN and CDR2 SYDVKM. The V segment lost 6 bases and the J segment 9 bases; nucleotides outside the gene matches: 13. This CDR3 region has 15 residues. CDR3 nucleotide sequence: TGTGCCAGCAGGAGATGGAGGACAGGGGGCGCAGGGCAGTACTTC. Translation gives CASRRWRTGGAGQYF.

This clonotype was picked up a small number of times. This sequence joins TRBV7-2 and TRBJ2-1; 11 nucleotides line up with TRBD2. V lost 1 base to trimming and J lost 6 bases; unmatched junction nucleotides: 5. This CDR3 comprises 16 residues. In germline, CDR1 is SGHTA, CDR2 FQGNSA. CDR3 region: CASSLVGLAGPNEQFF. CDR3 nucleotide sequence: TGTGCCAGCAGCTTAGTAGGACTAGCGGGCCCCAATGAGCAGTTCTTC.

This clonotype was observed a single time. A read error may explain this, as a much larger clone is one base away. This chain connects TRBV7-2 to TRBJ2-7, with TRBD2 matching 12 bases. V dropped 5 bases and J dropped 7; count of bases not matched to a gene: 9. CDR1 and CDR2 (germline): SGHTA, FQGNSA. The CDR3 sequence is 15 residues long. CDR3 sequence reads: CASSHGLAGRGEQYF. The CDR3 coding sequence is TGTGCCAGCAGCCATGGACTAGCGGGAAGAGGGGAGCAGTACTTC.

This clonotype was recorded a few times. This chain joins TRBV6-2 or TRBV6-3 and TRBJ1-6; D remains ambiguous. Trimming stripped 2 bases from V and 13 bases from J, with 9 bases between. This CDR3 is built from 12 residues. CDR1 is MNHEY, CDR2 SVGEGT, per germline. CDR3 DNA: TGTGCCAGCAGTTACCATCCTCAGCCCCTCCACTTT. As protein: CASSYHPQPLHF.

This clonotype was observed a handful of times. The chain joins TRBV12-3 or TRBV12-4 to TRBJ1-2, with TRBD1 as a possible D gene (5 bases). This CDR3 is 12 amino acids long. V lost 5 bases to trimming and J lost 8 bases, with 12 bases between them. The CDR3, as DNA: TGTGCCAGCAGTGACGGGACGGCCGGCTACACCTTC. Amino acids: CASSDGTAGYTF.

This clonotype was recorded at least ten times. This rearrangement joins TRBV7-2 to TRBJ2-7; 8 nucleotides align to TRBD2. This CDR3 has 15 amino acids. Germline CDR1 reads SGHTA; CDR2 reads FQGNSA. V dropped 1 base and J dropped 5; count of bases not matched to a gene: 7. This CDR3 reads CASSLDGLALDEQYF. CDR3 coding DNA: TGTGCCAGCAGCTTAGACGGACTAGCTTTGGACGAGCAGTACTTC.

The chain recombines TRBV24-1 with TRBJ1-5; D gene uncertain. The CDR3 totals 13 residues. V was pared by 9 bases and J by 2 bases, with 10 bases between. Germline CDR1 and CDR2: KGHDR and SFDVKD. The CDR3 DNA sequence: TGTGCCACCGAACAAGGCGGCAATCAGCCCCAGCATTTT. It is translated as CATEQGGNQPQHF.

This clonotype was detected many times. The chain carries TRBV29-1 and TRBJ2-3; TRBD2 agrees at 14 bases. The CDR3 has 17 amino acids. V was pared by 7 bases and J by 0 bases, with 9 bases of the junction left unmatched. CDR1 and CDR2 from the germline V gene are SQVTM and ANQGSEA. Written as DNA, the CDR3 is TGCAGCGCCAGCCGGACTAGCGGGAGGATTAGCACAGATACGCAGTATTTT. Protein: CSASRTSGRISTDTQYF.

The table lists this clonotype with many counts. J is TRBJ2-1 and V is TRBV3-1; a possible D gene is TRBD1 (6 bases). V was trimmed by 7 bases and J by 12 bases, leaving 22 bases between them. Germline CDR1 and CDR2: LGHDT and YNNKEL (reference sequence). The CDR3 consists of 14 residues. CDR3 sequence (DNA): TGTGCCAGCAATCGAGGACTGGGGGCATCGGGGCAGTTCTTC. Protein sequence: CASNRGLGASGQFF.